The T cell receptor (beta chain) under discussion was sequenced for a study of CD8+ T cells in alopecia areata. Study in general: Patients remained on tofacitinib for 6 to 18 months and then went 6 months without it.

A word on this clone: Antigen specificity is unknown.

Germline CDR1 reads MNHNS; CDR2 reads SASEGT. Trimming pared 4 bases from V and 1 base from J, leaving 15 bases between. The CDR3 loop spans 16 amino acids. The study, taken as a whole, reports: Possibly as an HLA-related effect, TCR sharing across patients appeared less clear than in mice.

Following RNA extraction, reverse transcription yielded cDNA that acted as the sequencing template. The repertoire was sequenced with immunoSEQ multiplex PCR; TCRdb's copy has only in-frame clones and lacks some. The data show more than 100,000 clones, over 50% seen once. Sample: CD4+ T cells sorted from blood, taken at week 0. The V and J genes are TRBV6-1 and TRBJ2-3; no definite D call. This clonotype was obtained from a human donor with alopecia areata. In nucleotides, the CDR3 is TGTGCCAGCAGTGGGCCGGCAGGTTGGGGCACAGATACGCAGTATTTT. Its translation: CASSGPAGWGTDTQYF.